This T cell receptor (beta chain) was recovered during a study of T cells in localized non-small cell lung cancer. The method was immunoSEQ multiplex PCR; TCRdb's version includes in-frame clones alone and lacks a portion of them. Here the sample spans 20,000 to 25,000 clones, around 90% being singletons. Trimming stripped 6 bases from V and 6 bases from J, with 18 bases between. Germline CDR1 MDHEN, CDR2 SYDVKM. CDR3 length: 15 amino acids. The sequence was collected from a man aged 35-75 years with stage III squamous cell lung carcinoma. The chain employs TRBV28 and TRBJ2-4; D possibly corresponds to TRBD1 (6 bases). This sample comprised peripheral blood, obtained before any cancer treatment. The CDR3 bases are TGTGCCAGCAGCTTTCTTGACAGGCAGGGAAACATTCAGTACTTC. Amino acid sequence: CASSFLDRQGNIQYF.